Shown below are 21 T cell receptor beta chains from a single sample sequenced in a study of OX40 agonist ivuxolimab in advanced cancers. The assay was immunoSEQ multiplex PCR, and TCRdb's table has in-frame clones only and misses some. Of 50,000 or so clones listed, 65% to 85% were seen once; the top ten hold roughly 12%. Sequenced here: CD4+ or CD8+ T cells sorted from blood, sampled in a trial of the OX40 agonist ivuxolimab. The receptors shown here come from an adult with an advanced solid tumor such as melanoma, head and neck, liver or kidney cancer.

This clone was detected only a few times. The chain combines TRBV6-6 with TRBJ2-7, with 12 bases identical to TRBD1. This CDR3 comprises 14 residues. V shed 5 bases and J 5 bases; nucleotides not matched to a gene: 4. Germline lookup yields CDR1 MNHNY and CDR2 SVGAGI (reference sequence). As DNA, the CDR3 is TGTGCCAGCAGTGCCGGGACAGGGGGCAACGAGCAGTACTTC. This codes for CASSAGTGGNEQYF.

J is TRBJ1-6 and V is TRBV4-1; D not certain. Germline V gives CDR1 MGHRA, CDR2 YSYEKL. V lost 0 bases, J lost 4 bases, and 7 bases lay in between. The CDR3 loop spans 15 amino acids. In DNA form, the CDR3 reads TGCGCCAGCAGCCAAGACCAGGATTATAATTCACCCCTCCACTTT. Amino acid sequence: CASSQDQDYNSPLHF.

The chain joins TRBV30 to TRBJ1-4; perhaps TRBD1 as D (5 bases). Trimming removed 7 bases from V and 1 base from J, with 10 bases in between. The CDR3 runs to 13 residues. Germline V gene sequence: CDR1 GTSNPN, CDR2 SVGIG (reference sequence). CDR3 sequence (DNA): TGTGCCTTTAACAGGAGAACTAATGAAAAACTGTTTTTT. Amino acids: CAFNRRTNEKLFF.

J is TRBJ1-2 and V is TRBV7-2; D not certain. From germline, CDR1 is SGHTA and CDR2 FQGNSA. There are 12 residues in the CDR3. With 3 bases removed from V and 1 base from J, the gap between germline ends came to 3 bases. In DNA, the CDR3 is TGTGCCAGCAGCTTGAATAACTATGGCTACACCTTC. Protein: CASSLNNYGYTF.

As DNA, the CDR3 is TGTGCCAGCAGCCCCGGGACAACGGGCTACGAGCAGTACGTC. Translation: CASSPGTTGYEQYV. The V gene is TRBV28, the J gene TRBJ2-7; a possible D gene is TRBD1 (6 bases). The CDR3 extends over 14 amino acids. Trimming left V 6 bases short and J 3 bases short, with 15 bases between. Per the germline V gene, CDR1 is MDHEN and CDR2 is SYDVKM.

The gene calls are TRBV30 and TRBJ1-1; D is undetermined. This CDR3 is built from 13 residues. The V and J ends lost 4 bases and 5 bases respectively, with 14 bases between them. Germline loops: CDR1 GTSNPN, CDR2 SVGIG (reference sequence). CDR3 region: CAWKLGHGTEAFF. The CDR3, as DNA: TGTGCCTGGAAACTAGGTCATGGGACTGAAGCTTTCTTT.

The V call is TRBV29-1, the J call TRBJ2-5; D is possibly TRBD2 (5 bases). Matching the DNA end better, TRBJ2-7 makes the J call doubtful. The germline V gene has CDR1 SQVTM and CDR2 ANQGSEA. The CDR3 extends over 12 amino acids. Here the CDR3 reads CSVDPGTDEQYF. In nucleotides, the CDR3 is TGCAGCGTTGATCCGGGAACCGACGAGCAGTACTTC.

The CDR3: CASSLGPRVGSGNTIYF. DNA of the CDR3: TGTGCCAGCAGCTTAGGGCCCAGGGTCGGCTCTGGAAACACCATATATTTT. The chain combines TRBV13 with TRBJ1-3, with TRBD1 as a possible D gene (5 bases). Per the germline V gene, CDR1 is PRHDT and CDR2 is FYEKMQ (reference sequence). The CDR3 has 17 residues. Between the trimmed V and J ends, which lost 0 bases and 0 bases, there was a span of 12 bases.

The chain uses TRBV11-3 and TRBJ2-5, with 8 nucleotides matching TRBD2. The CDR3 totals 14 residues. Trimming took 5 bases from V and 5 from J; bases not matched to a gene: 7. Per germline, CDR1 SGHNT and CDR2 YENEEA. The CDR3 DNA reads as TGTGCCAGCAGCCCCCAAGCGGGGGACGAGACCCAGTACTTC. Amino acid sequence: CASSPQAGDETQYF.

V gene TRBV27 combines with J gene TRBJ2-3; 15 nucleotides match TRBD2. Germline loops: CDR1 MNHEY, CDR2 SMNVEV (reference sequence). Losses at the gene ends were 7 bases for V and 3 bases for J; bases not matched to a gene: 14. This CDR3 has 19 residues. The CDR3 nucleotides read TGTGCCAGCAAACGAGGGGGCAGGACTAGCGGGAGGGTGACAGATACGCAGTATTTT. It specifies CASKRGGRTSGRVTDTQYF.

The chain couples TRBV6-1 to TRBJ2-1, with TRBD2 matching over 8 bases. The V gene's germline CDR1 is MNHNS and CDR2 SASEGT. CDR3 length: 14 residues. Trimming took 4 bases from V and 8 from J; bases not matched to a gene: 7. The CDR3: CASSVTSGPDEQFF. CDR3 bases: TGTGCCAGCAGTGTAACTAGCGGCCCGGATGAGCAGTTCTTC.

The chain links TRBV4-3 to TRBJ2-1; D ambiguous. Germline CDR1 LGHNA, CDR2 YSLEER. Trimming took 2 bases from V and 6 from J, leaving 14 bases between them. This CDR3 is built from 15 residues. The CDR3 is CASSQFADTPNEQFF. CDR3 sequence (DNA): TGCGCCAGCAGCCAATTCGCGGATACACCCAATGAGCAGTTCTTC.

V is TRBV9 and J is TRBJ2-5; possible D gene TRBD2, 6 bases. The V end lost 0 bases, the J end lost 4 bases, and 16 bases lay between the germline ends. The CDR3 sequence is 16 residues long. Germline-derived CDR1 and CDR2 are SGDLS and YYNGEE. DNA for the CDR3: TGTGCCAGCAGCGTAGCCGGCGGGATCCAGGGAGAGACCCAGTACTTC. Protein: CASSVAGGIQGETQYF.

The CDR3 protein is CASSLDSGGLDEQFF. CDR3 sequence (DNA): TGTGCCAGCAGCTTAGATTCGGGGGGGCTCGATGAGCAGTTCTTC. This rearrangement joins TRBV7-2 to TRBJ2-1, with 8 bases fitting TRBD2. V trimming: 1 base; J trimming: 8 bases; junction bases outside the gene matches: 7. The CDR3 spans 15 residues. Germline V gene data show CDR1 as SGHTA and CDR2 as FQGNSA.

The rearrangement joins TRBV19 to TRBJ2-3; 12 nucleotides align to TRBD2. CDR1 and CDR2 from the germline V gene are LNHDA and SQIVND (reference sequence). V trimming: 3 bases; J trimming: 5 bases; junction bases outside the gene matches: 6. The CDR3 consists of 16 residues. The chain's CDR3 is CASSISSGGAVDTQYF. In DNA, the CDR3 is TGTGCCAGTAGTATCTCTAGCGGGGGGGCGGTAGATACGCAGTATTTT.

This clone was seen a few times. The V gene is TRBV30, the J gene TRBJ1-4; TRBD1 aligns across 8 bases. Unmatched junction bases numbered 8, after V lost 2 bases and J lost 6 bases. This CDR3 contains 15 residues. CDR1 GTSNPN and CDR2 SVGIG come from the germline V gene (reference sequence). DNA of the CDR3: TGTGCCTGGAGTTCCTCGACAGGGGCGGATGAAAAACTGTTTTTT. Its translation is CAWSSSTGADEKLFF.

This sequence joins TRBV25-1 and TRBJ2-5; D remains ambiguous. CDR3 length: 14 residues. V lost 3 bases to trimming and J lost 6 bases, with 14 bases between them. Germline-derived CDR1 and CDR2 are MGHDK and SYGVNS. CDR3 DNA: TGTGCCAGCAGTGACACAGTGACCGTGCAGACCCAGTACTTC. Protein product: CASSDTVTVQTQYF.

This clone was seen a handful of times. The genes are TRBV5-6 and TRBJ1-3; 10 nucleotides line up with TRBD1. V dropped 3 bases and J dropped 2; count of bases not matched to a gene: 8. This CDR3 is built from 17 residues. Germline-derived CDR1 and CDR2 are SGHDT and YYEEEE. CDR3 residues: CASSYRDRGYTGNTIYF. DNA of the CDR3: TGTGCCAGCAGCTACCGGGACAGGGGTTACACTGGAAACACCATATATTTT.

The V and J genes are TRBV28 and TRBJ2-3, with a tentative D call TRBD2 (6 bases). The CDR3 covers 12 residues. Germline CDR1 reads MDHEN; CDR2 reads SYDVKM. The V gene lost 11 bases and the J gene lost 6 bases, with 15 bases spanning the gap. The CDR3 DNA reads TGTGCCTGCCTCGGGGGAGCGGATACGCAGTATTTT. It translates to CACLGGADTQYF.

V gene TRBV7-8 combines with J gene TRBJ1-5, with D hard to call. V was pared by 1 base and J by 3 bases, with 13 bases between. The CDR3 is made up of 16 amino acids. Germline lookup yields CDR1 SGHVS and CDR2 FQNEAQ. CDR3 coding DNA: TGTGCCAGCAGCTTAGGTACGTCGGGGTCCAATCAGCCCCAGCATTTT. Its translation is CASSLGTSGSNQPQHF.

The chain recombines TRBV7-3 with TRBJ2-1; possibly TRBD2 for D (6 bases). The V gene's germline CDR1 is SGHTA and CDR2 FQGTGA. V was cut by 5 bases and J by 10 bases, with 15 bases left in between. The CDR3 loop spans 13 amino acids. CDR3 region: CASSPPGVNEQFF. CDR3 coding DNA: TGTGCCAGCAGCCCCCCGGGAGTGAACGAGCAGTTCTTC. Based on the CDR3 plus reference TRBV7-3 and TRBJ2-1, the full variable domain is GAGVSQTPSNKVTEKGKYVELRCDPISGHTALYWYRQSLGQGPEFLIYFQGTGAADDSGLPNDRFFAVRPEGSVSTLKIQRTERGDSAVYLCASSPPGVNEQFFGPGTRLTVL.